This entry lists 31 T cell receptor beta chains sequenced from one sample in a study of blood T cell repertoires in COVID-19. TCRdb keeps only in-frame clones here, not all; method: immunoSEQ multiplex PCR. The sample includes about 260,000 clones, about 85% seen only once; the top ten take 13%. What was sequenced was peripheral blood. Receptors originate from a human donor in a cohort sampled during active COVID-19.

This clone was observed a single time. This chain uses TRBV28 with TRBJ1-5; D perhaps matches TRBD1 (5 bases). The CDR3 extends over 13 amino acids. Trimming removed 3 bases from V and 3 bases from J, with 6 bases in between. Looked up from germline, CDR1 is MDHEN and CDR2 is SYDVKM. For the CDR3, the DNA is TGTGCCAGCAGTTTCAGGGACAATCAGCCCCAGCATTTT. Its protein product is CASSFRDNQPQHF.

V is TRBV7-2 and J is TRBJ1-1; maybe TRBD1 (6 bases). Trimming removed 5 bases from V and 4 bases from J, with 17 bases in between. Germline V gene lookup returns CDR1 SGHTA and CDR2 FQGNSA. The CDR3 contains 15 residues. The DNA of the CDR3 is TGTGCCAGCAGCGCAGGGGTGGGAGGGGGCACTGAAGCTTTCTTT. This codes for CASSAGVGGGTEAFF.

V gene TRBV29-1 combines with J gene TRBJ1-1; D is undetermined. The CDR3 contains 10 residues. Germline V lookup: CDR1 SQVTM, CDR2 ANQGSEA. Trimming cost V 7 bases and J 7 bases, with 10 bases left between them. This CDR3 is CSAGEFEAFF. The CDR3 DNA is TGCAGCGCCGGGGAGTTTGAAGCTTTCTTT.

The chain couples TRBV7-9 to TRBJ2-1, with 8 bases matching TRBD1. V dropped 1 base and J dropped 7; count of bases not matched to a gene: 9. The germline gives CDR1 SEHNR, CDR2 FQNEAQ (reference sequence). This CDR3 has 16 amino acids. CDR3 amino acids: CASSLGRQGILNEQFF. The CDR3 DNA sequence: TGTGCCAGCAGCTTAGGAAGACAGGGGATATTAAATGAGCAGTTCTTC.

The V gene is TRBV25-1, the J gene TRBJ2-1; D is ambiguous. Germline V CDR1 and CDR2: MGHDK, SYGVNS. CDR3 length: 17 amino acids. The V end lost 9 bases, the J end lost 0 bases, and 21 bases lay between the germline ends. The CDR3 region has the DNA TGTGCCAGACCCTTCACCCTCTTGTGCAGCTCCTACAATGAGCAGTTCTTC. Encoded protein: CARPFTLLCSSYNEQFF.

The chain links TRBV19 to TRBJ2-1; possibly TRBD1 for D (7 bases). The CDR3 length is 14 residues. Germline CDR1 reads LNHDA; CDR2 reads SQIVND (reference sequence). Trimming stripped 5 bases from V and 4 bases from J, with 12 bases between. The CDR3 is CASSAGQPYNEQFF. The DNA for the CDR3 is TGTGCCAGTAGTGCGGGACAGCCTTACAATGAGCAGTTCTTC.

DNA of the CDR3: TGTGCCAGCAGCTGGCGTCGGGCGGGGCGAGGACGGACTGAAGCTTTCTTT. Amino acids: CASSWRRAGRGRTEAFF. The J gene is TRBJ1-1, the V gene TRBV11-2; D may be TRBD1 (5 bases). The CDR3 sequence is 17 residues long. V gave up 4 bases and J gave up 5 bases, with 23 bases separating them. Per germline, CDR1 SGHAT and CDR2 FQNNGV.

This chain connects TRBV27 to TRBJ1-2; D is ambiguous. V lost 0 bases to trimming and J lost 5 bases, with 7 bases between them. The germline V gene has CDR1 MNHEY and CDR2 SMNVEV (reference sequence). The CDR3 length is 13 residues. The CDR3 DNA sequence: TGTGCCAGCAGTTTATCGGCAGGTTATGGCTACACCTTC. Its translation: CASSLSAGYGYTF.

This clone was recorded once. This chain connects TRBV19 to TRBJ1-2; D is undetermined. This CDR3 contains 18 residues. V shed 1 base and J shed 4 bases, with 22 bases lying between them. Germline lookup yields CDR1 LNHDA and CDR2 SQIVND (reference sequence). CDR3 amino acids: CASSIAIPGKLFPYGYTF. CDR3 nucleotide sequence: TGTGCCAGTAGTATAGCCATCCCCGGGAAGCTTTTCCCCTATGGCTACACCTTC.

The chain uses TRBV10-3 and TRBJ1-2; weak D call: TRBD1 (5 bases). CDR3 length: 14 residues. Per the germline V gene, CDR1 is ENHRY and CDR2 is SYGVKD. V was cut by 0 bases and J by 4 bases, with 9 bases left in between. CDR3 in amino acids: CAISESTASYGYTF. DNA for the CDR3: TGTGCCATCAGTGAGTCGACAGCTAGCTATGGCTACACCTTC.

The chain employs TRBV29-1 and TRBJ2-7; D ambiguous. Trimming shortened V by 7 bases and J by 2 bases, and 12 bases separated the two germline ends. CDR1 and CDR2 from the germline V gene are SQVTM and ANQGSEA. The CDR3 extends over 12 amino acids. CDR3 residues: CSAREATYEQYF. CDR3 nucleotides: TGCAGCGCCCGAGAGGCTACCTACGAGCAGTACTTC.

The rearrangement joins TRBV9 to TRBJ2-4; unclear D gene. The CDR3 is 14 residues long. Germline V lookup: CDR1 SGDLS, CDR2 YYNGEE. V lost 4 bases and J lost 8, with 16 bases in between. CDR3 nucleotide sequence: TGTGCCAGCAGCCCATTTCATCGGTACGACATTCAGTACTTC. It encodes CASSPFHRYDIQYF.

This sequence joins TRBV6-5 and TRBJ1-5; D gene unclear. This CDR3 spans 11 amino acids. The germline gives CDR1 MNHEY, CDR2 SVGAGI. V lost 2 bases and J lost 11, with 7 bases in between. In nucleotides, the CDR3 is TGTGCCAGCAGTTACAAGGGAGCCCAGCATTTT. Protein: CASSYKGAQHF.

This clone has just one count. This chain links TRBV18 with TRBJ2-3; TRBD1 aligns across 7 bases. V trimming: 0 bases; J trimming: 3 bases; junction bases outside the gene matches: 6. This CDR3 comprises 16 residues. Looked up from germline, CDR1 is KGHSH and CDR2 is LQKENI. CDR3 in DNA: TGTGCCAGCTCACCACCGGGACAGAGACCAACAGATACGCAGTATTTT. It is translated as CASSPPGQRPTDTQYF.

The chain recombines TRBV2 with TRBJ2-5; 12 nucleotides line up with TRBD2. V gave up 4 bases and J gave up 7 bases; unmatched junction bases: 7. Germline V gene lookup returns CDR1 SNHLY and CDR2 FYNNEI. There are 15 residues in the CDR3. The CDR3 loop reads CASSVVTSGSGTQYF. The CDR3 bases are TGTGCCAGCAGTGTGGTGACTAGCGGGAGCGGGACCCAGTACTTC.

This chain connects TRBV30 to TRBJ1-4; D is possibly TRBD1 (6 bases). CDR1 is GTSNPN and CDR2 is SVGIG in the germline V gene (reference sequence). This CDR3 is built from 14 residues. V was shortened by 7 bases and J by 10 bases, with 22 bases between the two germline ends. CDR3 nucleotide sequence: TGTGCCTTCGACACGGGACACCTCGGTGGAAAACTGTTTTTT. It codes for CAFDTGHLGGKLFF.

The rearrangement joins TRBV27 to TRBJ2-1; possible D gene TRBD1, 5 bases. The CDR3 is 15 amino acids. Deletions cut 3 bases from V and 5 bases from J, with 14 bases between. The germline CDR1 and CDR2 sequences are MNHEY and SMNVEV (reference sequence). CDR3 sequence: CASSFGLWTNNEQFF. DNA of the CDR3: TGTGCCAGCAGTTTTGGTCTATGGACAAACAATGAGCAGTTCTTC.

The chain couples TRBV19 to TRBJ1-2; D is unclear. Looked up from germline, CDR1 is LNHDA and CDR2 is SQIVND (reference sequence). This CDR3 region has 12 residues. Trimming took off 7 bases at V and 2 bases at J, with 8 bases between the two ends. CDR3 protein: CASNQANYGYTF. In DNA form, the CDR3 reads TGTGCCAGTAACCAGGCAAACTATGGCTACACCTTC.

This chain uses TRBV19 with TRBJ2-1, with 12 bases aligning to TRBD2. Germline-derived CDR1 and CDR2 are LNHDA and SQIVND (reference sequence). The CDR3 consists of 16 residues. V was pared by 3 bases and J by 7 bases, with 7 bases of the junction left unmatched. The CDR3 DNA reads as TGTGCCAGTAGTATGGGGCTAGCGGGAGGGAGGAATGAGCAGTTCTTC. Translated, it gives CASSMGLAGGRNEQFF.

The chain has TRBV2 and TRBJ2-5, with a weak D call TRBD2 (6 bases). CDR1 is SNHLY, CDR2 FYNNEI, per germline. The CDR3 is 12 residues long. V lost 5 bases, J lost 4 bases, and 8 bases lay in between. CDR3 nucleotides: TGTGCCAGCAGTCCGGAGGGAGAGACCCAGTACTTC. Its translation: CASSPEGETQYF.

The V call is TRBV7-9, the J call TRBJ2-3; 7 bases fit TRBD2. The germline V gene encodes CDR1 SEHNR and CDR2 FQNEAQ (reference sequence). The CDR3 loop spans 14 amino acids. With 1 base clipped from V and 2 bases from J, the junction kept 0 bases outside the gene matches. CDR3 sequence (DNA): TGTGCCAGCAGCTTAGGGGACTACACAGATACGCAGTATTTT. It translates to CASSLGDYTDTQYF.

J is TRBJ2-7 and V is TRBV24-1; TRBD2 is a possible D gene (5 bases). Trimming took off 7 bases at V and 0 bases at J, with 15 bases between the two ends. The CDR3 consists of 15 residues. Germline V gives CDR1 KGHDR, CDR2 SFDVKD. The CDR3 DNA reads as TGTGCCACCAGACCGAGGGTACCAAGCTCCTACGAGCAGTACTTC. Translated: CATRPRVPSSYEQYF.

This chain links TRBV9 with TRBJ2-1; 12 positions match TRBD2. This CDR3 contains 15 residues. The germline V gene encodes CDR1 SGDLS and CDR2 YYNGEE. The junction had 4 bases not matched to a gene; V was cut back by 3 bases and J by 6 bases. CDR3 region: CASSGLAGAGNEQFF. CDR3 in DNA: TGTGCCAGCAGCGGACTAGCGGGAGCCGGCAATGAGCAGTTCTTC.

With respect to this clone: The sample carries other DNA sequences with the same CDR3. The V gene is TRBV18, the J gene TRBJ2-2, with unresolved D. There are 13 residues in the CDR3. Trimming removed 3 bases at V and 2 bases at J, with 4 bases between. CDR1 and CDR2 (germline): KGHSH, LQKENI. CDR3 coding DNA: TGTGCCAGCTCACCTTTAAACACCGGGGAGCTGTTTTTT. Translated: CASSPLNTGELFF.

The chain recombines TRBV5-4 with TRBJ1-3; possibly TRBD1 for D (6 bases). V lost 5 bases to trimming and J lost 4 bases, with 13 bases between them. This CDR3 comprises 14 residues. Germline values: CDR1 SGHNT, CDR2 YYREEE (reference sequence). In DNA form, the CDR3 reads TGTGCCAGCAGTACATCGGGACACGGAAACACCATATATTTT. Its protein is CASSTSGHGNTIYF.

This chain links TRBV7-2 with TRBJ2-3; D remains unclear. Per germline, CDR1 SGHTA and CDR2 FQGNSA. V lost 1 base, J lost 5 bases, and 10 bases lay in between. The CDR3 length is 14 residues. The CDR3, as DNA: TGTGCCAGCAGCTTAGTGGTTAGCCAAGATACGCAGTATTTT. Residues: CASSLVVSQDTQYF.

V is TRBV5-6 and J is TRBJ2-1; no clear D gene. Germline values: CDR1 SGHDT, CDR2 YYEEEE. The CDR3 runs 13 residues. The V and J ends lost 2 bases and 7 bases respectively, with 10 bases between them. CDR3 residues: CASSFAGRNEQFF. In DNA, the CDR3 is TGTGCCAGCAGCTTCGCAGGCCGTAATGAGCAGTTCTTC. The full variable domain, with the rest looked up from reference TRBV5-6 and TRBJ2-1, is DAGVTQSPTHLIKTRGQQVTLRCSPKSGHDTVSWYQQALGQGPQFIFQYYEEEERQRGNFPDRFSGHQFPNYSSELNVNALLLGDSALYLCASSFAGRNEQFFGPGTRLTVL.

In its sample, this clone was seen many times. The rearrangement uses TRBV27 and TRBJ2-7, with unresolved D. Trimming stripped 6 bases from V and 0 bases from J, with 15 bases between. CDR3 length: 15 residues. Germline CDR1 MNHEY, CDR2 SMNVEV (reference sequence). Written as DNA, the CDR3 is TGTGCCAGCAGCCTTACTCACGATAGCTCCTACGAGCAGTACTTC. It is translated as CASSLTHDSSYEQYF.

This chain joins TRBV6-2 or TRBV6-3 and TRBJ2-3; 7 nucleotides match TRBD2. Germline V CDR1 and CDR2: MNHEY, SVGEGT. The CDR3 extends over 14 amino acids. The junction had 4 bases not matched to a gene; V was cut back by 5 bases and J by 2 bases. The CDR3 reads CASSPGLVTDTQYF. CDR3 in DNA: TGTGCCAGCAGTCCCGGACTAGTCACAGATACGCAGTATTTT.

The rearrangement links TRBV19 to TRBJ1-2, with 8 bases that match TRBD1. V dropped 5 bases and J dropped 8; count of bases not matched to a gene: 22. Germline-derived CDR1 and CDR2 are LNHDA and SQIVND (reference sequence). This CDR3 region has 18 residues. The CDR3 loop is CASSPPRGTGGNLGGYTF. In DNA form, the CDR3 reads TGTGCCAGTAGTCCCCCCAGGGGGACAGGCGGGAACCTAGGGGGCTACACCTTC.

This sequence joins TRBV3-1 (or the pseudogene TRBV3-2) and TRBJ2-3; possible D gene TRBD2, 5 bases. Trimming stripped 4 bases from V and 0 bases from J, with 26 bases between. CDR1 and CDR2 (germline): LGHDT, YNNKEL (reference sequence). The CDR3 covers 20 residues. The CDR3 reads CASSLRRPRQIASSTDTQYF. The CDR3 bases are TGTGCCAGCAGCCTCCGAAGACCAAGGCAGATAGCGAGTAGCACAGATACGCAGTATTTT.